This T cell receptor (beta chain) was sequenced during a study of shared clonotypes between healthy human individuals. Findings of the study overall: Memory subsets generally showed smaller estimated richness than naive subsets did.

Only in-frame clones appear in the TCRdb table, and some are missing; sequencing was by immunoSEQ multiplex PCR. The profile shows approximately 2.4 million clones, approximately 94% of them singletons. Of note for this clone: Its specificity is not known.

V lost 5 bases to trimming and J lost 4 bases; unmatched junction nucleotides: 5. The CDR3 loop spans 15 amino acids. The germline V gene encodes CDR1 SEHNR and CDR2 FQNEAQ (reference sequence). The specimen was naive CD4+ T cells sorted from blood. Subset described: CD45RA+ positively selected. This TCR derives from a man between 18 and 29 years old in good health. This rearrangement joins TRBV7-9 to TRBJ2-1; 10 bases map to TRBD2. The CDR3, as DNA: TGTGCCAGCAGCCCCACTAGCGGGGAATACAATGAGCAGTTCTTC. Translation gives CASSPTSGEYNEQFF.